Listed here are 13 T cell receptor beta chains from one sample, sequenced in a study of regulatory T cells in long-lasting Graves disease. The TCR beta library used iRepertoire HTBI primers with Arm-PCR amplification of CDR3. TCRdb re-derived calls from the multiplex PCR reads in MiXCR, one entry per CDR3 protein. The sample carries 350,000 to 500,000 distinct CDR3 sequences, roughly a fifth recorded once. Time point given: persistent/refractory GD, antithyroid drugs over 5 years with positive TRAb. PBMC-derived RNA was used for the TCR library. This specimen was peripheral blood mononuclear cells (PBMCs), taken when the disease was refractory, from a patient treated with antithyroid drugs. The receptors originated from a female donor with Graves disease.

There are many counts of this clonotype. The genes are TRBV12-3 or TRBV12-4 and TRBJ1-1; D gene unclear. The CDR3 spans 12 residues. V was cut by 6 bases and J by 5 bases, with 10 bases left in between. CDR3 sequence (DNA): TGTGCCAGCAGCCCTAGAAGGACTGAAGCTTTCTTT. Its translation: CASSPRRTEAFF.

This clonotype was counted between two and nine times. The chain has TRBV29-1 and TRBJ2-2; TRBD2 matches at 7 bases. V shed 5 bases, J shed 6 bases, and the junction held 6 bases outside the gene matches. CDR3 length equals 13 residues. Germline V gene lookup returns CDR1 SQVTM and CDR2 ANQGSEA. The CDR3 DNA is TGCAGCGTTTCGGGGGAGGGGCCCGGGGAGCTGTTTTTT. It is translated as CSVSGEGPGELFF.

This clonotype was seen repeatedly, ten times or more. The rearrangement joins TRBV28 to TRBJ2-2, with TRBD2 identical over 15 bases. The germline CDR1 and CDR2 sequences are MDHEN and SYDVKM. J was trimmed by 9 bases and V by 10 bases; bases with no gene match: 6. The CDR3 is 14 amino acids. CDR3 DNA sequence: TGTGCCACCGGACTAGCGGGAGGGCCGCGGGAGCTGTTTTTT. Translation: CATGLAGGPRELFF.

This clonotype was seen ten or more times. The chain has TRBV11-2 and TRBJ2-7; D tentatively reads TRBD1 or TRBD2 (5 bases each). V gave up 2 bases and J gave up 6 bases, with 14 bases separating them. Germline V gene lookup returns CDR1 SGHAT and CDR2 FQNNGV. The CDR3 extends over 14 amino acids. CDR3 nucleotides: TGTGCCAGCAGCTTATACCGGGGACCCCCCGAGCAGTACTTC. Protein: CASSLYRGPPEQYF.

The chain employs TRBV5-1 and TRBJ2-7; TRBD1 is a possible D gene (5 bases). V dropped 0 bases and J dropped 5 bases, with 15 bases sitting between them. CDR3 length equals 15 residues. CDR1 SGHRS and CDR2 YFSETQ come from the germline V gene. The DNA of the CDR3 is TGCGCCAGCAGCTTGGGGGATCTGTGGGGCCACGAGCAGTACTTC. Translating gives CASSLGDLWGHEQYF.

The chain recombines TRBV12-3 or TRBV12-4 with TRBJ2-6; D is uncertain. V lost 3 bases, J lost 0 bases, and 15 bases lay in between. The length of the CDR3 is 18 residues. The CDR3 bases are TGTGCCAGCAGTTTTATCCCGGGCCGACGCTCTGGGGCCAACGTCCTGACTTTC. It translates to CASSFIPGRRSGANVLTF.

Regarding this clonotype: The junction differs from germline at one of its ends, possibly a read error. The chain employs TRBV29-1 and TRBJ2-7; perhaps TRBD2 as D (6 bases). CDR1 SQVTM and CDR2 ANQGSEA come from the germline V gene. The CDR3 runs to 14 residues. This CDR3 reads CSVEVGGSGYGQYF. CDR3 nucleotides: TGCAGCGTTGAAGTCGGGGGATCCGGCTACGGGCAGTACTTC.

This clonotype turned up a few times. This chain links TRBV18 with TRBJ1-2; perhaps TRBD1 as D (5 bases). This CDR3 region has 17 residues. Germline loops: CDR1 KGHSH, CDR2 LQKENI. V lost 3 bases and J lost 5, with 22 bases in between. The CDR3 DNA reads as TGTGCCAGCTCACCCCCCGCCCCGGGAGGGGACGGATATGGCTACACCTTC. This sequence encodes CASSPPAPGGDGYGYTF.

The table lists this clonotype with many counts. The chain is built from TRBV11-2 and TRBJ1-5; D gene uncertain. V lost 5 bases, J lost 0 bases, and 14 bases lay in between. From germline, CDR1 is SGHAT and CDR2 FQNNGV. This CDR3 region has 16 residues. DNA for the CDR3: TGTGCCAGCAGCCCTGCCAGGACCTATAGCAATCAGCCCCAGCATTTT. It is translated as CASSPARTYSNQPQHF.

The rearrangement uses TRBV7-6 and TRBJ1-4, with 10 positions matching TRBD1. CDR3 length equals 15 residues. Germline V lookup: CDR1 SGHVS, CDR2 FNYEAQ. Trimming removed 1 base from V and 7 bases from J; junction bases left unmatched: 3. The CDR3 spells CASSLVGTGAEKLFF. For the CDR3, the DNA is TGTGCCAGCAGCTTAGTCGGGACAGGGGCTGAAAAACTGTTTTTT.

J is TRBJ2-4 and V is TRBV27, with D possibly TRBD1 on 6 matching bases. Per the germline V gene, CDR1 is MNHEY and CDR2 is SMNVEV (reference sequence). The CDR3 has 16 amino acids. Trimming cost V 5 bases and J 0 bases, with 14 bases left between them. CDR3: CASSGRDTLAKNIQYF. The CDR3 DNA reads TGTGCCAGCAGTGGCCGGGACACCCTAGCCAAAAACATTCAGTACTTC.

The chain couples TRBV14 to TRBJ1-1, with D uncertain. Germline V lookup: CDR1 SGHDN, CDR2 FVKESK. The CDR3 length is 15 residues. V lost 2 bases to trimming and J lost 2 bases, with 12 bases between them. The chain's CDR3 is CASSQYNGGNTEAFF. The CDR3 coding sequence is TGTGCCAGCAGCCAATACAATGGTGGTAACACTGAAGCTTTCTTT.

This clonotype has a count of ten or more. The chain is built from TRBV12-3 or TRBV12-4 and TRBJ2-7; 7 bases align to TRBD2. J gave up 3 bases and V 5 bases, and 4 bases lay outside the gene matches. The CDR3 is 13 amino acids. CDR3 protein: CASSLGGDYEQYF. As DNA, the CDR3 is TGTGCCAGCAGTCTTGGGGGGGACTACGAGCAGTACTTC.